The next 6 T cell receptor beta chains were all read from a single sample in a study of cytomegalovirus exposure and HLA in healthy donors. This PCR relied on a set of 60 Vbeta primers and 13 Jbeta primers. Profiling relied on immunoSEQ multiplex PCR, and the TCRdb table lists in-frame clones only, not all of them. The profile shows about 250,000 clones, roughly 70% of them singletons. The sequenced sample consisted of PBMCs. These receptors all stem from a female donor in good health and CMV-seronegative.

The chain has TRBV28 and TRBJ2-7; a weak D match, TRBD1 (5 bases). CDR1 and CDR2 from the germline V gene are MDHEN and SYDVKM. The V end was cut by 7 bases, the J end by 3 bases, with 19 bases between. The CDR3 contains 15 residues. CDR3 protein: CASNSGIDSLYEQYF. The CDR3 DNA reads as TGTGCCAGCAACTCTGGGATAGACAGCCTCTACGAGCAGTACTTC.

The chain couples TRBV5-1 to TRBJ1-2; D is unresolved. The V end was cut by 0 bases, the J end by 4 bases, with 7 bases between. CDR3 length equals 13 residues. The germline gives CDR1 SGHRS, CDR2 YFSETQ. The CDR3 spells CASSLDGSYGYTF. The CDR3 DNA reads TGCGCCAGCAGCTTGGATGGCTCCTATGGCTACACCTTC.

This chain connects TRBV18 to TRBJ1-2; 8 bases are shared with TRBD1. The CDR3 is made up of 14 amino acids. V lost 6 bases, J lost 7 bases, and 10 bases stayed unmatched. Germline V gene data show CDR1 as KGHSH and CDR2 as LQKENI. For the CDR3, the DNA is TGTGCCAGCTCGCTGCTGGACAGGGATTCTGGCTACACCTTC. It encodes CASSLLDRDSGYTF.

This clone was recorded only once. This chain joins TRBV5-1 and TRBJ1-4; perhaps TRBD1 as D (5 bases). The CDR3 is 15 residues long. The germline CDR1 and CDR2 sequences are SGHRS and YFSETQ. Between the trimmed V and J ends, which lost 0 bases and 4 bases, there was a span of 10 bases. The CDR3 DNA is TGCGCCAGCAGCTTGGCCTTGGGGGGTAATGAAAAACTGTTTTTT. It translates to CASSLALGGNEKLFF.

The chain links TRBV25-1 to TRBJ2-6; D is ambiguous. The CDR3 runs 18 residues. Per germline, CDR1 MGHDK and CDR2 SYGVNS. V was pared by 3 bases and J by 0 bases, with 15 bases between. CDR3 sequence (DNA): TGTGCCAGCAGTGATGGTCACAGCTTTAGCTCTGGGGCCAACGTCCTGACTTTC. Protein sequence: CASSDGHSFSSGANVLTF.

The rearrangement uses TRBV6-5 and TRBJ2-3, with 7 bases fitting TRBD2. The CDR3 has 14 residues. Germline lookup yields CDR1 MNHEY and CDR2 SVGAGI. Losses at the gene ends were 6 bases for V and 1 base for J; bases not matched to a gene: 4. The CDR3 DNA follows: TGTGCCAGCAGCAGAAGCGGGGGCACAGATACGCAGTATTTT. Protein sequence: CASSRSGGTDTQYF.